This is a list of T cell receptor beta chains from one sample in a study of blood T cell repertoires in COVID-19. This table comes from immunoSEQ multiplex PCR, and its TCRdb copy is limited to in-frame clones, with some not included. Of 200,000 to 300,000 clones in the sample, roughly 80% were seen once. The sequenced sample was peripheral blood. The source of these receptors is an elderly woman with acute or convalescent COVID-19. Both conserved end residues are part of each CDR3. Each record gives: J gene, D gene, clone size, V gene, CDR3 protein, CDR3 DNA. The D gene is left open where the match is weak. Clone size, where shown, is once, few, many, or a class for clones that have expanded.

j_gene: TRBJ1-6
d_gene: .
abundance: once
v_gene: TRBV7-9
CDR3aa: CASSSTTAFVTENSPLHF
CDR3nt: TGTGCCAGCAGCTCCACCACGGCGTTTGTTACAGAAAATTCACCCCTCCACTTT

j_gene: TRBJ2-7
d_gene: TRBD2
abundance: .
v_gene: TRBV7-9
CDR3aa: CASSLASGSEQYF
CDR3nt: TGTGCCAGCAGCTTGGCTAGCGGGAGCGAGCAGTACTTC

j_gene: TRBJ1-2
d_gene: TRBD1
abundance: .
v_gene: TRBV2
CDR3aa: CASSNDRASYGYTF
CDR3nt: TGTGCCAGCAGTAATGACAGGGCTAGCTATGGCTACACCTTC

j_gene: TRBJ1-1
d_gene: TRBD1
abundance: .
v_gene: TRBV27
CDR3aa: CASSLRRQGRGTEAFF
CDR3nt: TGTGCCAGCAGTTTAAGGCGACAGGGAAGGGGCACTGAAGCTTTCTTT

j_gene: TRBJ1-1
d_gene: TRBD1
abundance: .
v_gene: TRBV28
CDR3aa: CASTHPDRVGTEAFF
CDR3nt: TGTGCCAGCACCCACCCGGACAGGGTAGGTACTGAAGCTTTCTTT

j_gene: TRBJ2-3
d_gene: TRBD2
abundance: .
v_gene: TRBV19
CDR3aa: CASSIVGLAGGRDTQYF
CDR3nt: TGTGCCAGTAGTATCGTCGGACTAGCGGGAGGTAGGGATACGCAGTATTTT

j_gene: TRBJ2-7
d_gene: TRBD1
abundance: .
v_gene: TRBV15
CDR3aa: CATSRAGWGTGLGEQYF
CDR3nt: TGTGCCACCAGCAGGGCGGGGTGGGGGACAGGTTTGGGCGAGCAGTACTTC

j_gene: TRBJ1-2
d_gene: TRBD1
abundance: .
v_gene: TRBV7-8
CDR3aa: CASSLQGDGGYTF
CDR3nt: TGTGCCAGCAGCTTACAGGGGGATGGTGGCTACACCTTC

j_gene: TRBJ1-1
d_gene: .
abundance: .
v_gene: TRBV11-2
CDR3aa: CASSLVAGMGAFF
CDR3nt: TGTGCCAGCAGCTTGGTGGCAGGGATGGGAGCTTTCTTT

j_gene: TRBJ1-4
d_gene: .
abundance: .
v_gene: TRBV12-3/TRBV12-4
CDR3aa: CASKGQGHEKLFF
CDR3nt: TGTGCCAGTAAGGGGCAGGGTCATGAAAAACTGTTTTTT

j_gene: TRBJ1-1
d_gene: .
abundance: .
v_gene: TRBV19
CDR3aa: CASSIMGGNTEAFF
CDR3nt: TGTGCCAGTAGTATTATGGGGGGGAACACTGAAGCTTTCTTT

j_gene: TRBJ2-6
d_gene: .
abundance: .
v_gene: TRBV18
CDR3aa: CASSDNPGANVLTF
CDR3nt: TGTGCCAGCTCAGACAATCCTGGGGCCAACGTCCTGACTTTC

j_gene: TRBJ2-7
d_gene: TRBD2
abundance: .
v_gene: TRBV6-2/TRBV6-3
CDR3aa: CASSYPLAGGYEQYF
CDR3nt: TGTGCCAGCAGTTACCCCCTAGCGGGAGGCTACGAGCAGTACTTC

j_gene: TRBJ1-5
d_gene: TRBD1
abundance: .
v_gene: TRBV27
CDR3aa: CASSLSGQGLQPQHF
CDR3nt: TGTGCCAGCAGTTTATCTGGACAGGGGCTTCAGCCCCAGCATTTT

j_gene: TRBJ2-7
d_gene: TRBD1
abundance: medium-sized
v_gene: TRBV6-5
CDR3aa: CASSNPGQSIHEQYF
CDR3nt: TGTGCCAGCAGTAATCCGGGACAGTCCATCCACGAGCAGTACTTC

j_gene: TRBJ2-5
d_gene: TRBD1
abundance: .
v_gene: TRBV19
CDR3aa: CASSIGGQGDETQYF
CDR3nt: TGTGCCAGTAGTATAGGGGGACAGGGGGATGAGACCCAGTACTTC

j_gene: TRBJ2-2
d_gene: .
abundance: .
v_gene: TRBV19
CDR3aa: CATWEQGTNTGELFF
CDR3nt: TGTGCCACCTGGGAACAGGGCACGAACACCGGGGAGCTGTTTTTT

j_gene: TRBJ1-1
d_gene: .
abundance: few
v_gene: TRBV6-5
CDR3aa: CASSSGFGNTEAFF
CDR3nt: TGTGCCAGCAGCTCAGGGTTTGGAAACACTGAAGCTTTCTTT

j_gene: TRBJ1-1
d_gene: TRBD1
abundance: .
v_gene: TRBV6-5
CDR3aa: CASSIPGQQGEAFF
CDR3nt: TGTGCCAGCAGTATCCCGGGACAGCAAGGGGAAGCTTTCTTT

j_gene: TRBJ2-3
d_gene: TRBD2
abundance: .
v_gene: TRBV7-2
CDR3aa: CASSTGLARRPDTQYF
CDR3nt: TGTGCCAGCAGCACGGGACTAGCGCGCCGGCCGGATACGCAGTATTTT

j_gene: TRBJ2-5
d_gene: .
abundance: .
v_gene: TRBV10-1
CDR3aa: CASSDFEQYF
CDR3nt: TGCGCCAGTTCGGACTTTGAACAGTACTTC

j_gene: TRBJ1-2
d_gene: .
abundance: .
v_gene: TRBV6-1
CDR3aa: CASSEQQQYGYTF
CDR3nt: TGTGCCAGCAGTGAACAACAGCAATATGGCTACACCTTC

j_gene: TRBJ2-3
d_gene: TRBD2
abundance: .
v_gene: TRBV5-1
CDR3aa: CASSLPSGQSTDTQYF
CDR3nt: TGCGCCAGCAGCTTGCCTAGCGGGCAGAGCACAGATACGCAGTATTTT

j_gene: TRBJ1-3
d_gene: .
abundance: .
v_gene: TRBV4-2
CDR3aa: CASSQERGGRNTIYF
CDR3nt: TGTGCCAGCAGCCAAGAGCGGGGAGGGCGAAACACCATATATTTT

j_gene: TRBJ2-7
d_gene: TRBD1
abundance: few
v_gene: TRBV7-9
CDR3aa: CASSLSQGEQYEQYF
CDR3nt: TGTGCCAGCAGCTTATCGCAGGGGGAGCAGTACGAGCAGTACTTC

j_gene: TRBJ2-7
d_gene: TRBD1
abundance: .
v_gene: TRBV5-1
CDR3aa: CASSLAPSGGISSGEQYF
CDR3nt: TGCGCCAGCAGCTTGGCTCCTTCAGGGGGAATCTCGTCGGGAGAGCAGTACTTC

j_gene: TRBJ1-5
d_gene: TRBD1
abundance: .
v_gene: TRBV28
CDR3aa: CASSLGTGNQPQHF
CDR3nt: TGTGCCAGCAGTTTAGGGACAGGGAATCAGCCCCAGCATTTT

j_gene: TRBJ2-1
d_gene: TRBD2
abundance: .
v_gene: TRBV3-1/TRBV3-2
CDR3aa: CASSQGLSGTSGRGEQFF
CDR3nt: TGTGCCAGCAGCCAAGGCCTCTCCGGGACTAGCGGGAGGGGTGAGCAGTTCTTC

j_gene: TRBJ2-1
d_gene: TRBD1
abundance: .
v_gene: TRBV7-3
CDR3aa: CASRFPGQGYNEQFF
CDR3nt: TGTGCCAGCAGGTTCCCGGGACAGGGCTACAATGAGCAGTTCTTC

j_gene: TRBJ2-3
d_gene: TRBD2
abundance: .
v_gene: TRBV23-1
CDR3aa: CASGGVQPTDTQYF
CDR3nt: TGCGCCAGCGGGGGGGTCCAACCCACAGATACGCAGTATTTT

j_gene: TRBJ1-1
d_gene: .
abundance: few
v_gene: TRBV19
CDR3aa: CASSIVWANTEAFF
CDR3nt: TGTGCCAGTAGTATAGTGTGGGCGAACACTGAAGCTTTCTTT

j_gene: TRBJ2-2
d_gene: TRBD2
abundance: .
v_gene: TRBV28
CDR3aa: CASSLLAGGPNTGELFF
CDR3nt: TGTGCCAGCAGCCTTCTAGCGGGAGGGCCGAACACCGGGGAGCTGTTTTTT

j_gene: TRBJ1-1
d_gene: TRBD1
abundance: .
v_gene: TRBV6-5
CDR3aa: CASTPTGFNTEAFF
CDR3nt: TGTGCCAGCACCCCGACAGGGTTTAACACTGAAGCTTTCTTT

j_gene: TRBJ1-1
d_gene: TRBD1
abundance: .
v_gene: TRBV6-5
CDR3aa: CASSYGTGITEAFF
CDR3nt: TGTGCCAGCAGTTACGGGACAGGGATCACTGAAGCTTTCTTT

j_gene: TRBJ2-1
d_gene: TRBD1
abundance: .
v_gene: TRBV5-1
CDR3aa: CASSLATGGSFYNEQFF
CDR3nt: TGCGCCAGCAGCTTAGCGACAGGGGGCAGTTTCTACAATGAGCAGTTCTTC

j_gene: TRBJ1-4
d_gene: TRBD1
abundance: .
v_gene: TRBV5-1
CDR3aa: CASSLDPPGQANEKLFF
CDR3nt: TGCGCCAGCAGCTTGGACCCACCGGGACAGGCCAATGAAAAACTGTTTTTT

j_gene: TRBJ2-7
d_gene: .
abundance: .
v_gene: TRBV29-1
CDR3aa: CSVGTDYEQYF
CDR3nt: TGCAGCGTCGGTACTGATTACGAGCAGTACTTC

j_gene: TRBJ2-5
d_gene: TRBD1
abundance: once
v_gene: TRBV5-1
CDR3aa: CASRWDSDQETQYF
CDR3nt: TGCGCCAGCAGATGGGACAGTGACCAAGAGACCCAGTACTTC

j_gene: TRBJ1-2
d_gene: TRBD1
abundance: few
v_gene: TRBV6-5
CDR3aa: CASSRGQGATGYTF
CDR3nt: TGTGCCAGCAGCCGGGGACAGGGGGCGACGGGCTACACCTTC

j_gene: TRBJ1-3
d_gene: .
abundance: .
v_gene: TRBV10-3
CDR3aa: CAISEVRQGDGNTIYF
CDR3nt: TGTGCCATCAGTGAGGTCCGGCAGGGCGATGGAAACACCATATATTTT

j_gene: TRBJ2-1
d_gene: TRBD2
abundance: .
v_gene: TRBV3-1/TRBV3-2
CDR3aa: CASSRGTSITEQFF
CDR3nt: TGTGCCAGCAGCCGCGGGACTAGCATCACTGAGCAGTTCTTC

j_gene: TRBJ2-1
d_gene: .
abundance: few
v_gene: TRBV12-3/TRBV12-4
CDR3aa: CASTLTGNEQFF
CDR3nt: TGTGCCAGCACCCTGACCGGGAATGAGCAGTTCTTC

j_gene: TRBJ1-3
d_gene: .
abundance: few
v_gene: TRBV18
CDR3aa: CASSPLVTPGNTIYF
CDR3nt: TGTGCCAGCTCACCACTAGTGACACCTGGAAACACCATATATTTT

j_gene: TRBJ2-5
d_gene: .
abundance: .
v_gene: TRBV15
CDR3aa: CATSRDGEGLLETQYF
CDR3nt: TGTGCCACCAGCAGAGATGGCGAGGGACTCCTAGAGACCCAGTACTTC

j_gene: TRBJ2-1
d_gene: TRBD2
abundance: .
v_gene: TRBV30
CDR3aa: CAWRGGLAAQFF
CDR3nt: TGTGCCTGGAGGGGGGGACTAGCGGCCCAGTTCTTC

j_gene: TRBJ2-1
d_gene: TRBD1
abundance: .
v_gene: TRBV6-6
CDR3aa: CASKRQGDSYNEQFF
CDR3nt: TGTGCCAGTAAAAGACAGGGGGATAGCTACAATGAGCAGTTCTTC

j_gene: TRBJ2-2
d_gene: .
abundance: few
v_gene: TRBV4-2
CDR3aa: CASSQQLGGGHGELFF
CDR3nt: TGTGCCAGCAGCCAACAGCTGGGGGGAGGCCACGGGGAGCTGTTTTTT

j_gene: TRBJ1-1
d_gene: TRBD1
abundance: .
v_gene: TRBV11-2
CDR3aa: CASSSHRGGSRTEAFF
CDR3nt: TGTGCCAGCAGCTCCCACAGGGGGGGGAGTCGGACTGAAGCTTTCTTT